These T cell receptor beta chains were read from a single sample in a study of response to subunit inactivated influenza vaccine. MiXCR, run by TCRdb on the RT-PCR reads, gives a single entry per CDR3 protein. The table shows roughly 540,000 distinct CDR3 sequences, with roughly 25% occurring only once. The same sample was also studied in work on T cells expressing NK-cell markers.

The sequencing here drew on CD4+ T cells sorted from PBMCs, taken 11 to 12 days after vaccination. The origin of the receptors is a man between 45 and 60 years old who received an inactivated influenza vaccine. The CDR3 runs from the conserved cysteine through the conserved F or W. D genes are given only for firm matches. A row's size may be missing; if present it is once, few, many or a size class.

d_gene,abundance,j_gene,v_gene,CDR3aa,CDR3nt
TRBD2,.,TRBJ2-1,TRBV5-1,CASSPTSGGNYEQFF,TGCGCCAGCAGTCCCACTAGCGGGGGGAACTATGAGCAGTTCTTC
TRBD2,few,TRBJ2-3,TRBV29-1,CRAQGLAGPGELDTQYF,TGCAGGGCCCAGGGACTAGCGGGACCAGGGGAGCTAGATACGCAGTATTTT
TRBD2,few,TRBJ2-3,TRBV4-2,CASSQDSLAGSTDTQYF,TGTGCCAGCAGCCAAGATTCGCTAGCGGGGAGCACAGATACGCAGTATTTT
.,few,TRBJ2-1,TRBV4-2,CASGHSSSYNEQFF,TGTGCCAGCGGACACTCGAGCTCCTACAATGAGCAGTTCTTC
.,.,TRBJ1-2,TRBV9,CASSVLGQNADGYTF,TGTGCCAGCAGCGTCTTGGGCCAAAACGCAGACGGCTACACCTTC
.,few,TRBJ1-2,TRBV12-3/TRBV12-4,CASSTSIENGYTF,TGTGCCAGCAGTACCAGTATAGAGAATGGCTACACCTTC
TRBD1,few,TRBJ1-2,TRBV7-2,CASSLAVSAGGPLSYGYTF,TGTGCCAGCAGCTTAGCGGTTTCGGCAGGGGGCCCCCTGAGCTATGGCTACACCTTC
TRBD2,few,TRBJ2-3,TRBV29-1,CSVRGRVTDTQYF,TGCAGCGTTCGGGGGAGGGTCACAGATACGCAGTATTTT
.,few,TRBJ2-7,TRBV12-3/TRBV12-4,CASRPAAAVYEQYF,TGTGCCAGCAGACCCGCGGCGGCGGTCTACGAGCAGTACTTC
.,many,TRBJ1-2,TRBV4-1,CASSQGDRTFGYGYTF,TGCGCCAGCAGCCAAGGCGACAGGACCTTCGGCTATGGCTACACCTTC
TRBD2,.,TRBJ2-3,TRBV24-1,CATSDLRLAGNTDTQYF,TGTGCCACCAGTGACCTTAGACTAGCGGGGAACACAGATACGCAGTATTTT
.,.,TRBJ1-2,TRBV5-5,CASSLLGIYGYTF,TGTGCCAGCAGCTTGTTAGGGATCTATGGCTACACCTTC
.,few,TRBJ2-3,TRBV18,CASSLLQWSSTDTQYF,TGTGCCAGCTCCCTACTTCAGTGGTCTAGCACAGATACGCAGTATTTT
TRBD2,once,TRBJ2-7,TRBV29-1,CSVGGAAGGVYEQYF,TGCAGCGTTGGTGGTGCAGCGGGGGGTGTTTACGAGCAGTACTTC
TRBD2,many,TRBJ2-7,TRBV3-1,CASSQDPSGSSYEQYF,TGTGCCAGCAGCCAAGATCCTAGCGGGTCCTCCTACGAGCAGTACTTC
TRBD1,many,TRBJ2-2,TRBV7-2,CASSLAGTGTGELFF,TGTGCCAGCAGCTTAGCGGGGACAGGGACCGGGGAGCTGTTTTTT
.,few,TRBJ1-6,TRBV6-1,CASSLGLPSHSPLHF,TGTGCCAGCAGCCTGGGACTTCCCTCTCATTCACCCCTCCACTTT
TRBD1,.,TRBJ2-5,TRBV10-3,CATRQGMEETQYF,TGTGCCACCCGACAGGGTATGGAAGAGACCCAGTACTTC
TRBD2,few,TRBJ2-1,TRBV2,CASRERGGSYNEQFF,TGTGCCAGCAGAGAGCGGGGGGGCAGCTACAATGAGCAGTTCTTC
.,.,TRBJ2-1,TRBV5-4,CASSLDWGSSSYNEQFF,TGTGCCAGCAGTTTGGACTGGGGGAGCAGCTCCTACAATGAGCAGTTCTTC
.,few,TRBJ2-3,TRBV6-5,CASSYAAGRTDTQYF,TGTGCCAGCAGTTACGCGGCAGGGAGAACAGATACGCAGTATTTT
TRBD1,.,TRBJ1-1,TRBV12-3/TRBV12-4,CASSPQGKSNTEAFF,TGTGCCAGCAGTCCACAGGGGAAATCGAACACTGAAGCTTTCTTT
.,few,TRBJ1-5,TRBV7-2,CASSFWSNQPQHF,TGTGCCAGCAGCTTTTGGAGCAATCAGCCCCAGCATTTT
.,.,TRBJ2-5,TRBV6-1,CASSRGAGFRETQYF,TGTGCCAGCAGTCGGGGGGCTGGATTTAGGGAGACCCAGTACTTC
.,.,TRBJ1-4,TRBV7-2,CASSLFEGSGEKLFF,TGTGCCAGCAGCTTATTCGAGGGAAGTGGTGAAAAACTGTTTTTT
.,.,TRBJ1-6,TRBV7-2,CASSPDRAVGSPLHF,TGTGCCAGCAGCCCCGACCGAGCGGTGGGTTCACCCCTCCACTTT
.,few,TRBJ2-7,TRBV20-1,CSATLDILQHEQYF,TGCAGTGCTACTTTGGACATTCTTCAACACGAGCAGTACTTC
.,few,TRBJ2-3,TRBV7-2,CASSQGGPSTDTQYF,TGTGCCAGCAGCCAGGGGGGTCCTAGCACAGATACGCAGTATTTT
.,many,TRBJ1-1,TRBV20-1,CSARDRRVTTEAFF,TGCAGTGCTAGAGATCGGCGGGTCACTACTGAAGCTTTCTTT
.,few,TRBJ2-2,TRBV4-3,CASSQETKWGELFF,TGCGCCAGCAGCCAAGAAACAAAGTGGGGGGAGCTGTTTTTT
TRBD2,.,TRBJ2-5,TRBV10-1,CASSGTSQETQYF,TGCGCCAGCAGTGGGACTAGTCAAGAGACCCAGTACTTC
.,few,TRBJ1-6,TRBV29-1,CSVGEGSDSPLHF,TGCAGCGTTGGGGAGGGGTCGGATTCACCCCTCCACTTT
.,few,TRBJ2-5,TRBV24-1,CATSDQGKETQYF,TGTGCCACCAGTGATCAGGGGAAAGAGACCCAGTACTTC
.,few,TRBJ2-7,TRBV5-1,CASSYNRDGSYEQYF,TGCGCCAGCAGCTACAACCGGGACGGCTCCTACGAGCAGTACTTC
.,.,TRBJ2-7,TRBV20-1,CSASRRVDEQYF,TGCAGTGCTAGCCGCAGGGTTGACGAGCAGTACTTC
.,few,TRBJ2-7,TRBV6-1,CASRPRPIGAYEQYF,TGTGCCAGCAGACCTCGACCGATTGGGGCCTACGAGCAGTACTTC
.,.,TRBJ2-5,TRBV12-3/TRBV12-4,CASTRTGPRGETQYF,TGTGCCAGCACCCGAACCGGGCCCCGAGGAGAGACCCAGTACTTC
TRBD1,.,TRBJ2-4,TRBV6-2/TRBV6-3,CASSYPDRAENIQYF,TGTGCCAGCAGTTACCCAGACAGGGCGGAAAACATTCAGTACTTC
.,.,TRBJ2-3,TRBV6-2/TRBV6-3,CASSQAARADTQYF,TGTGCCAGCAGCCAGGCCGCTCGTGCAGATACGCAGTATTTT
TRBD1,.,TRBJ1-2,TRBV4-3,CASSQEPPGQGRYGYTF,TGCGCCAGCAGCCAAGAACCTCCGGGACAGGGGAGGTATGGCTACACCTTC
TRBD2,.,TRBJ2-7,TRBV3-1,CASSHRGTSGSYEQYF,TGTGCCAGCAGCCATCGGGGGACTAGCGGCTCCTACGAGCAGTACTTC
.,few,TRBJ2-5,TRBV2,CASSESETQYF,TGTGCCAGCAGTGAAAGTGAGACCCAGTACTTC
.,.,TRBJ1-2,TRBV7-9,CASSPSPQGSNYGYTF,TGTGCCAGCAGCCCATCCCCACAGGGTTCTAACTATGGCTACACCTTC
.,few,TRBJ1-5,TRBV12-3/TRBV12-4,CASSFGGFEPQHF,TGTGCCAGCAGTTTCGGGGGTTTTGAGCCCCAGCATTTT
TRBD1,.,TRBJ2-5,TRBV6-2/TRBV6-3,CASAPTGRETQYF,TGTGCCAGCGCTCCGACAGGGCGAGAGACCCAGTACTTC
.,few,TRBJ2-5,TRBV3-1,CASTPTPGEQETQYF,TGTGCCAGCACCCCGACACCGGGCGAGCAAGAGACCCAGTACTTC
TRBD1,few,TRBJ2-3,TRBV5-5,CASRQSGTGGLDTQYF,TGTGCCAGCAGACAATCCGGGACAGGGGGCCTAGATACGCAGTATTTT
TRBD1,.,TRBJ1-5,TRBV10-3,CAISDRVDQPQHF,TGTGCCATCTCAGACAGGGTAGACCAGCCCCAGCATTTT